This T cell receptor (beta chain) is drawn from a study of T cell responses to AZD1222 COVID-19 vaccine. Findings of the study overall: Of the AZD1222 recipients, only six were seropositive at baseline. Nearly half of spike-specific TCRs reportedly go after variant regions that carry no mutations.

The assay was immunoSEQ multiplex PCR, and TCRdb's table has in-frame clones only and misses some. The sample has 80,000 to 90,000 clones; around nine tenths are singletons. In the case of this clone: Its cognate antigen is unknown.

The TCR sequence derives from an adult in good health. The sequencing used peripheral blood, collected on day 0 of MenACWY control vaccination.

Here the CDR3 DNA reads TGTGCCAGCAGCCCGATGGGGGGTCCGTACGAGCAGTACTTC. Protein: CASSPMGGPYEQYF. The rearrangement links TRBV7-2 to TRBJ2-7; TRBD2 might be the D (6 bases). Germline-derived CDR1 and CDR2 are SGHTA and FQGNSA. Trimming took off 5 bases at V and 4 bases at J, with 15 bases between the two ends. The CDR3 totals 14 residues.